This TCR beta chain stems from a study of coeliac disease (dated by TCRdb to 2021 to 2024). Study-wide context: Because high-resolution HLA typing was not available, biased TRBV7-2 usage was queried as a proof of principle. The study applied next-generation sequencing of rearranged TRB and TRG CDR3 regions to small intestinal lymphocyte fractions from coeliac and non-coeliac patients. The study set out to describe the TR repertoires of small intestinal T cells in active coeliac disease, refractory type I coeliac disease, and coeliac disease treated with a gluten-free diet. The full study included around 30 patients: roughly 22 with serologically confirmed coeliac disease and 8 controls with non-small intestinal disorders. TRB sequencing succeeded for samples from around 27 subjects, including roughly 25 paired bulk unsorted intraepithelial and lamina propria cell samples.

This clone has only a few counts. Its specific antigen is unknown. No base quality information exists; no much larger clone differs at one position. CDR1 MGHRA and CDR2 YSYEKL were looked up in the germline V gene. The CDR3 covers 15 residues, taking in both the cysteine and the phenylalanine. Only the CDR3 DNA stays, 45 bases, in frame from base 1. V ends up 1 base short and J 7 bases short, with an unmatched junction base count of 3. The library was prepared using the immunoSEQ multiplex PCR assay. The TR loci underwent multiplexed PCR amplification, with J gene segments targeted by reverse primers and V gene segments targeted by forward primers. Amplified CDR3 regions were sequenced on the Illumina HiSeq System. The study's own analysis went as follows. A nearest-neighbour algorithm merged closely related reads to remove PCR and sequencing errors and collapse data into unique sequences. Each repertoire was summarised by clonality and by T cell density, with T cell density defined as TR molecules per amount of genomic DNA input. CDR3 amino acid sequences present in at least 80% of unsorted samples were defined as public TRs and were then tested for differential abundance between coeliac and control samples. Each lamina propria sample was queried against a list of some 220 published gliadin-specific TRB sequences. Kruskal-Wallis tests followed by Dunn post-tests were used to test for differences in clonality and density between disease groups. The table comes from immuneACCESS by way of TCRdb, which keeps in-frame sequences with V and J called. Part of the clones is missing from these tables; in studies checked, under half for an unresolved V gene and the rest for unknown reasons. From that table come the V and J calls and clone size; the DNA was used to work out D and trimming. This sample has some 3,300 clones in its table, and about three quarters of those were observed once. In total, the top ten clones hold around 19% of the sample.

Aliquots of some 500,000 cells were frozen in DMSO/FBS in liquid nitrogen, and one aliquot per fraction was used for sequencing. Every one of the 30 patients in the study had endoscopy and a small intestinal biopsy. Lamina propria cells were released by collagenase digestion of the biopsy tissue left over after intraepithelial cell isolation. Genomic DNA was extracted from frozen unsorted cell fractions with the Qiagen DNeasy blood extraction kit. Study-wide findings and limitations: Published gliadin-specific TRB sequences were found in 9 of 18 coeliac lamina propria samples but in only 1 of 6 controls. The authors judged the approach to be unsuitable for unbiased detection of gliadin-specific T cells, because gliadin-specific T cells are scarce and rarely shared between patients. TRB repertoires were largely private; most amino acid sequences were unique to one sample, and V-gene usage did not differ significantly by disease group. The separation of intraepithelial from lamina propria cells did not yield high-purity fractions, so cross-contamination between compartments was possible. Compared with controls, active coeliac intraepithelial and lamina propria samples had TRB and TRG repertoires of lower clonality, which suggests that diverse T cells were recruited.

This receptor was obtained from a man older than 75 without celiac disease. Material for sequencing was lymphocytes from the gut lamina propria. The intended sense of this specimen's cell subset or site label: lamina propria cell (LPC) fraction of small intestinal biopsy. The chain links TRBV4-1 with TRBJ1-6; TRBD1 fits 8 bases in the junction. The CDR3 protein is CASSQVDRVNSPLHF. The DNA reads as follows: TGCGCCAGCAGCCAAGTGGACAGGGTCAATTCACCCCTCCACTTT.